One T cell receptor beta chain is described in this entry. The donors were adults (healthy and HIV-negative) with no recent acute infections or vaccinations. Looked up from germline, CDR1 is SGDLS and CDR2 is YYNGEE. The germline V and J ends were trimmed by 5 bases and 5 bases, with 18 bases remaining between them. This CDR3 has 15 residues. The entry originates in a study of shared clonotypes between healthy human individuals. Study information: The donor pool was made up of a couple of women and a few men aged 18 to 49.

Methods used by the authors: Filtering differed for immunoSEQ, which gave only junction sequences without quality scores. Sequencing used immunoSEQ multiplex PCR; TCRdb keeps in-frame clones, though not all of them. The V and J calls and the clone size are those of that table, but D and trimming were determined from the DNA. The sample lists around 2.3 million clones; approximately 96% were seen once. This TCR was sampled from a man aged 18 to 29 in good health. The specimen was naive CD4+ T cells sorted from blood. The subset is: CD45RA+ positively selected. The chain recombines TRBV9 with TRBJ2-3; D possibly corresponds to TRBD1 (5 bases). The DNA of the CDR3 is TGTGCCAGCAGTCTTGACAGCATCGATAGAGATACGCAGTATTTT. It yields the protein CASSLDSIDRDTQYF. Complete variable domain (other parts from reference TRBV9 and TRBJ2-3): DSGVTQTPKHLITATGQRVTLRCSPRSGDLSVYWYQQSLDQGLQFLIQYYNGEERAKGNILERFSAQQFPDLHSELNLSSLELGDSALYFCASSLDSIDRDTQYFGPGTRLTVL.